This TCR beta chain was documented in a study of blood T cells in healthy people across ages. With a J-beta primer mix and a sample-barcoded 5' primer, a second PCR ran 7 to 11 cycles. TCRdb fed the 5' RACE reads into MiXCR, producing one record per CDR3 protein. This table has fewer than 800,000 distinct CDR3 sequences, 25% appearing once. V shed 6 bases, J shed 2 bases, and the junction held 4 bases outside the gene matches. There are 14 residues in the CDR3. CDR1 ENHRY and CDR2 SYGVKD come from the germline V gene. Study-level findings and limits: Both higher diversity and more naive CD4+ cells marked long-lived donors when set against aged donors.

As for this clonotype: Its antigen is unidentified.

The sample also formed part of further work on T cells of mothers and their children. That work adds: The study recruited a few healthy Caucasian mothers and their six children as donors. M1S, a second-PCR primer, added sample barcodes and 2-4 random nucleotides. The study found thymic selection shapes TCR recombination output similarly in related and unrelated pairs.

This chain connects TRBV10-3 to TRBJ2-5, with 9 bases aligning to TRBD1. Sample: blood. This TCR was sampled from a boy aged 5-17 years in good health. The CDR3 sequence: CAIRRTGDQETQYF. In nucleotides, the CDR3 is TGTGCCATCAGGCGGACAGGGGATCAAGAGACCCAGTACTTC.